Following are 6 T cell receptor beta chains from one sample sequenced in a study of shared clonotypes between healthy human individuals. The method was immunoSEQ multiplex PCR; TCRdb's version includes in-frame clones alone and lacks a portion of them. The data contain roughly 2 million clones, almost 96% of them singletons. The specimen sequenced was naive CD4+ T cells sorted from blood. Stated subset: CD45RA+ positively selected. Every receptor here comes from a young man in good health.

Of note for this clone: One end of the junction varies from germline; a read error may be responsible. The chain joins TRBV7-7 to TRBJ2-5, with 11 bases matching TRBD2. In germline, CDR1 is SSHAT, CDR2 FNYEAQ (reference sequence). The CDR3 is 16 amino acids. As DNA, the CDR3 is TGTGCTAGCAGCACAAATAGCGGGGGGGCTCTTGAGACCCAGTACTTC. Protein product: CASSTNSGGALETQYF. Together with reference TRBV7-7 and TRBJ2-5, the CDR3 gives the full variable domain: GAGVSQSPRYKVTKRGQDVTLRCDPISSHATLYWYQQALGQGPEFLTYFNYEAQPDKSGLPSDRFSAERPEGSISTLTIQRTEQRDSAMYRCASSTNSGGALETQYFGPGTRLLVL.

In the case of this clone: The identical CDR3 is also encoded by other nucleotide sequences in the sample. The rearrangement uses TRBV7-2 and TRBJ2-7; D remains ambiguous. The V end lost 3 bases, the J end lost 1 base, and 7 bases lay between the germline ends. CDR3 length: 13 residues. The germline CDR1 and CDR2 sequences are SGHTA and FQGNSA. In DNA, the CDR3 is TGTGCCAGCAGCTTGCGAGTATCCTACGAGCAGTACTTC. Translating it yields CASSLRVSYEQYF.

CDR3 in DNA: TGTGCCAGCAGCTTCGGGCAGGGGCTTAGGTATGGCTACACCTTC. This sequence encodes CASSFGQGLRYGYTF. This chain joins TRBV11-2 and TRBJ1-2, with a weak D call TRBD1 (6 bases). This CDR3 has 15 amino acids. Between the trimmed V and J ends, which lost 3 bases and 5 bases, there was a span of 16 bases. Per germline, CDR1 SGHAT and CDR2 FQNNGV.

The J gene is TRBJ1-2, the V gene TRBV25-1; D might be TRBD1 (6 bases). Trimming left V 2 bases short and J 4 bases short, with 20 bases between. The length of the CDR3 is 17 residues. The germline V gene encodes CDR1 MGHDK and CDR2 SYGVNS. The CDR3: CASSEPNIDRRGYGYTF. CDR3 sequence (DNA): TGTGCCAGCAGTGAACCTAACATCGACAGGCGGGGCTATGGCTACACCTTC.

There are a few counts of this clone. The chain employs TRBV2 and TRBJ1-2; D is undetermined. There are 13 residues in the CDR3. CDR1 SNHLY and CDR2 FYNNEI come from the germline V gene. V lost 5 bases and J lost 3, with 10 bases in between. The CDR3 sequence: CASSLENHYGYTF. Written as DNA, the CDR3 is TGTGCCAGCAGTCTAGAAAATCACTATGGCTACACCTTC.

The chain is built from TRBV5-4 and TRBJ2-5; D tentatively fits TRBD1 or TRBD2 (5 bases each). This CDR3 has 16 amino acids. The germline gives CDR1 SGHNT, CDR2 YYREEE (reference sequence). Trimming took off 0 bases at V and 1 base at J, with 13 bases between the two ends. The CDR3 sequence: CASSLAVGVSQETQYF. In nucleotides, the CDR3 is TGTGCCAGCAGCTTGGCCGTGGGGGTGAGCCAAGAGACCCAGTACTTC.